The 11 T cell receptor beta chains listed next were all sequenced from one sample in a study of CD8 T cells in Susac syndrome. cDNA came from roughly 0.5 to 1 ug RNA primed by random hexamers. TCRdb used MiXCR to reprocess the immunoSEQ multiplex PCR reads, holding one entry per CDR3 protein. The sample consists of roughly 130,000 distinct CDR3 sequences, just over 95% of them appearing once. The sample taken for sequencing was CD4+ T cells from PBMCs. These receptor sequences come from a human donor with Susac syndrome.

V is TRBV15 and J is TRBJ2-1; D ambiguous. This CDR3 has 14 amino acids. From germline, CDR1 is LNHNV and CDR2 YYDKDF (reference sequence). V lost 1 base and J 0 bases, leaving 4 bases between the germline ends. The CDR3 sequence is CATSRVSSYNEQFF. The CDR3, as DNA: TGTGCCACCAGCAGAGTCAGCTCCTACAATGAGCAGTTCTTC.

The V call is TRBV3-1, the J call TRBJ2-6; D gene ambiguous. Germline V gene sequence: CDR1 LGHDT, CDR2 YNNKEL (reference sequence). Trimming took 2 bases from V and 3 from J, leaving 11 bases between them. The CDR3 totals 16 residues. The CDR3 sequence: CASSQYTRVGANVLTF. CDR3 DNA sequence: TGTGCCAGCAGCCAATACACACGGGTTGGGGCCAACGTCCTGACTTTC.

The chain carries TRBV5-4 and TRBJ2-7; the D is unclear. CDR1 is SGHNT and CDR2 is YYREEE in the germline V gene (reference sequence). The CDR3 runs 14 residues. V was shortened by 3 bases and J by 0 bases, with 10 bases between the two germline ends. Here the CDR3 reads CASSSARSSYEQYF. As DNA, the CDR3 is TGTGCCAGCAGCTCCGCTAGATCCTCCTACGAGCAGTACTTC. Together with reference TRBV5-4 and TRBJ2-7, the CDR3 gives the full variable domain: ETGVTQSPTHLIKTRGQQVTLRCSSQSGHNTVSWYQQALGQGPQFIFQYYREEENGRGNFPPRFSGLQFPNYSSELNVNALELDDSALYLCASSSARSSYEQYFGPGTRLTVT.

The CDR3 DNA follows: TGTGCCAGCGAGAACAGGAGAAGCACAGATACGCAGTATTTT. It is translated as CASENRRSTDTQYF. The V gene is TRBV12-3 or TRBV12-4, the J gene TRBJ2-3, with D perhaps matching TRBD1 (5 bases). V lost 8 bases and J 0 bases, leaving 12 bases between the germline ends. The CDR3 has 14 amino acids.

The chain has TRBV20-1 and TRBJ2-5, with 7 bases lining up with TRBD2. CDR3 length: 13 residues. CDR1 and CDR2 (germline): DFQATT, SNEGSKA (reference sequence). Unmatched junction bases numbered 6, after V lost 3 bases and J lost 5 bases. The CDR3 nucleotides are TGCAGTGCTAGGTCGGGAGGATCGGAGACCCAGTACTTC. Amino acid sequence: CSARSGGSETQYF.

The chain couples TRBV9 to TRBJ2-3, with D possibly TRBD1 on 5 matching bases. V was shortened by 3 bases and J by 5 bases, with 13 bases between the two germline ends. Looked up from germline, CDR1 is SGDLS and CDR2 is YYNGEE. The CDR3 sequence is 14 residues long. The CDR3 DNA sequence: TGTGCCAGCAGCGCAGGGATGGTTGAAGATACGCAGTATTTT. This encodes CASSAGMVEDTQYF.

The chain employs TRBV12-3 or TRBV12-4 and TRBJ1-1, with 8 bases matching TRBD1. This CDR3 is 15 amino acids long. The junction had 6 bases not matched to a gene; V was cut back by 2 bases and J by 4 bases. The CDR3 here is CASSLPYTGGTEAFF. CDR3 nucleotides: TGTGCCAGCAGTTTACCCTATACAGGGGGCACTGAAGCTTTCTTT.

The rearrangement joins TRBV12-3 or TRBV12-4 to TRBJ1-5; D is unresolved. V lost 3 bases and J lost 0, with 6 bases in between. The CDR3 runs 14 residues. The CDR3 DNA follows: TGTGCCAGCAGTTTCAGAGATAGCAATCAGCCCCAGCATTTT. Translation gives CASSFRDSNQPQHF.

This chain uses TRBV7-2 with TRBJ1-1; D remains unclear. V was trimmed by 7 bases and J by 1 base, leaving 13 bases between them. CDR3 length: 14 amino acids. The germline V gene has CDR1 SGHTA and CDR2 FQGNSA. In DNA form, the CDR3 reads TGTGCCAGCACTTTAAACGGACCGAACACTGAAGCTTTCTTT. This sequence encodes CASTLNGPNTEAFF.

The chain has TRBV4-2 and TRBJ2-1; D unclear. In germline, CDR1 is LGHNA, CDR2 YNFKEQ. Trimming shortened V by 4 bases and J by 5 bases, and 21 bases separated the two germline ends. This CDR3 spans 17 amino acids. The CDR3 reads CASSRLAEKALNNEQFF. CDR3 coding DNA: TGTGCCAGCAGCCGATTGGCCGAAAAGGCTCTCAACAATGAGCAGTTCTTC.

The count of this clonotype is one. CDR3 sequence (DNA): TGTGCCAGCAGCTCGAAGACCGACACAGATACGCAGTATTTT. It translates to CASSSKTDTDTQYF. The chain links TRBV5-4 to TRBJ2-3; D not certain. This CDR3 has 14 residues. Germline CDR1 SGHNT, CDR2 YYREEE (reference sequence). V shed 3 bases and J shed 2 bases, with 10 bases lying between them.